The 8 T cell receptor beta chains reported below all come from one sample, sequenced in a study of human T cells and chemical hapten exposure. Using its own MiXCR run on the RACE reads, TCRdb lists one record per CDR3 protein. Of about 200,000 distinct CDR3 sequences listed, around a quarter are singletons. This sample's time point: patch test 3, about 24 weeks after DPC sensitization. As to treatment: therapeutic diphenylcyclopropenone sensitization with weekly scalp DPC. Here the sequenced sample was whole blood, taken in connection with sensitization to the hapten diphenylcyclopropenone (DPC). These receptors were collected from a woman in her forties with alopecia areata. Some clones in this sample may be carry-over from other donors' samples.

This clonotype was found a few times. The V gene is TRBV15, the J gene TRBJ2-1; the D call may be TRBD1 or TRBD2 (6 bases each). This CDR3 region has 14 residues. Germline CDR1 LNHNV, CDR2 YYDKDF (reference sequence). Trimming pared 1 base from V and 4 bases from J, leaving 8 bases between. In DNA, the CDR3 is TGTGCCACCAGCAGAGTAGGGGGGTACAATGAGCAGTTCTTC. This encodes CATSRVGGYNEQFF. The full variable domain, in which reference TRBV15 and TRBJ2-1 provide the parts outside the CDR3, is DAMVIQNPRYQVTQFGKPVTLSCSQTLNHNVMYWYQQKSSQAPKLLFHYYDKDFNNEADTPDNFQSRRPNTSFCFLDIRSPGLGDTAMYLCATSRVGGYNEQFFGPGTRLTVL.

There are a few counts of this clonotype. The gene calls are TRBV21-1 and TRBJ2-2; the D call in the table, TRBD1, was not verified against the DNA. TRBV21-1 is a documented pseudogene. This CDR3 spans 19 amino acids. The CDR3, as DNA: TGTGCCAGCAGCAAATGTCTTAGCAGGGTGGGGTTTAACGCCGGGGAGCTGTTTTTT. Residues: CASSKCLSRVGFNAGELFF.

This clonotype was picked up a small number of times. The chain recombines TRBV5-5 with TRBJ2-3; D gene uncertain. This CDR3 is 14 amino acids long. CDR1 SGHKS and CDR2 YYEKEE come from the germline V gene (reference sequence). With 5 bases removed from V and 5 bases from J, the gap between germline ends came to 15 bases. The CDR3 coding sequence is TGTGCCAGCAGGAGCCAGATAGGCGGAGATACGCAGTATTTT. Translating gives CASRSQIGGDTQYF.

The gene calls are TRBV29-1 and TRBJ2-3; D ambiguous. The CDR3 contains 14 residues. Looked up from germline, CDR1 is SQVTM and CDR2 is ANQGSEA. Trimming removed 2 bases at V and 1 base at J, with 10 bases between. For the CDR3, the DNA is TGCAGCGTTGAACGACCCCCCCGCACAGATACGCAGTATTTT. It codes for CSVERPPRTDTQYF.

The V call is TRBV3-2, the J call TRBJ2-1; the table's D call of TRBD2 was not tested on the DNA. TRBV3-2 is noted as a pseudogene. CDR3 length: 15 residues. The CDR3 nucleotides are TGTGCCAGCAGCCACCAAGCGGGCAAGATCGATGAGCAGTTCTTC. This codes for CASSHQAGKIDEQFF.

The chain links TRBV5-6 to TRBJ1-2; tentatively, D is TRBD1 (5 bases). CDR3 length equals 13 residues. From germline, CDR1 is SGHDT and CDR2 YYEEEE. V was trimmed by 0 bases and J by 5 bases, leaving 8 bases between them. Written as DNA, the CDR3 is TGTGCCAGCAGCTTGGAGAGACAGTATGGCTACACCTTC. Encoded protein: CASSLERQYGYTF.

The chain is built from TRBV28 and TRBJ1-3; D not certain. Germline CDR1 is MDHEN and CDR2 is SYDVKM. V lost 6 bases to trimming and J lost 4 bases, with 16 bases between them. This CDR3 has 15 residues. The CDR3, as DNA: TGTGCCAGCAGCCCAGCGTCCCAAGAGGGAAACACCATATATTTT. It codes for CASSPASQEGNTIYF.

The rearrangement joins TRBV20-1 to TRBJ2-7, with 9 positions matching TRBD1. Trimming removed 6 bases from V and 3 bases from J; junction bases left unmatched: 6. Per the germline V gene, CDR1 is DFQATT and CDR2 is SNEGSKA (reference sequence). This CDR3 is 13 amino acids long. In DNA, the CDR3 is TGCAGTGCAGAGGGACAGGGAGACTACGAGCAGTACTTC. Amino acids: CSAEGQGDYEQYF.